Each of the 6 T cell receptor beta chains below was sequenced from the same sample in a study of cytomegalovirus exposure and HLA in healthy donors. 60 Vbeta and 13 Jbeta primers were used in PCR. Only in-frame clones appear in the TCRdb table, and some are missing; sequencing was by immunoSEQ multiplex PCR. Of some 130,000 clones in the sample, around 77% were seen once. Sequencing input: PBMCs. These receptors were taken from a man aged 25 to 45 in good health and CMV-seronegative.

This rearrangement joins TRBV9 to TRBJ2-4; D perhaps matches TRBD1 (6 bases). V was clipped by 6 bases and J by 5 bases, with 18 bases between them. CDR3 length: 15 amino acids. The germline V gene encodes CDR1 SGDLS and CDR2 YYNGEE. The CDR3 region has the DNA TGTGCCAGCACCCAGGGGCGCGACGGACAAAACATTCAGTACTTC. It specifies CASTQGRDGQNIQYF.

The chain has TRBV29-1 and TRBJ2-7; 10 nucleotides match TRBD1. Germline CDR1 reads SQVTM; CDR2 reads ANQGSEA. Trimming took 7 bases from V and 3 from J; bases not matched to a gene: 3. The CDR3 extends over 12 amino acids. DNA for the CDR3: TGCAGCGCTGGGGACAGGGGCTACGAGCAGTACTTC. It is translated as CSAGDRGYEQYF.

The chain has TRBV11-2 and TRBJ1-1; no reliable D call. The V end lost 0 bases, the J end lost 4 bases, and 12 bases lay between the germline ends. CDR1 and CDR2 from the germline V gene are SGHAT and FQNNGV. This CDR3 has 15 amino acids. CDR3 in amino acids: CASSLDRVMATEAFF. Written as DNA, the CDR3 is TGTGCCAGCAGCTTAGATCGGGTGATGGCCACTGAAGCTTTCTTT.

V gene TRBV5-1 combines with J gene TRBJ2-6; D not certain. Germline lookup yields CDR1 SGHRS and CDR2 YFSETQ. The CDR3 has 15 amino acids. V was pared by 3 bases and J by 2 bases, with 9 bases between. CDR3 residues: CASSSKLAGANVLTF. The DNA of the CDR3 is TGCGCCAGCAGCTCTAAACTGGCTGGGGCCAACGTCCTGACTTTC.

This chain uses TRBV19 with TRBJ1-5; D unresolved. This CDR3 is built from 15 residues. V was clipped by 5 bases and J by 5 bases, with 16 bases between them. Per germline, CDR1 LNHDA and CDR2 SQIVND (reference sequence). The CDR3 here is CASSGPGSLDQPQHF. Written as DNA, the CDR3 is TGTGCCAGTAGTGGCCCGGGAAGCCTTGATCAGCCCCAGCATTTT. The full variable domain, its missing parts supplied by reference TRBV19 and TRBJ1-5, is DGGITQSPKYLFRKEGQNVTLSCEQNLNHDAMYWYRQDPGQGLRLIYYSQIVNDFQKGDIAEGYSVSREKKESFPLTVTSAQKNPTAFYLCASSGPGSLDQPQHFGDGTRLSIL.

V is TRBV4-1 and J is TRBJ2-4; 9 nucleotides agree with TRBD1. The J segment lost 0 bases and the V segment lost 1 base, leaving 13 bases of the junction unmatched. The germline V gene has CDR1 MGHRA and CDR2 YSYEKL. The CDR3 runs 20 residues. CDR3: CASSQGPGTGTLPAKNIQYF. In DNA, the CDR3 is TGCGCCAGCAGCCAAGGTCCGGGGACAGGGACCCTCCCAGCCAAAAACATTCAGTACTTC.